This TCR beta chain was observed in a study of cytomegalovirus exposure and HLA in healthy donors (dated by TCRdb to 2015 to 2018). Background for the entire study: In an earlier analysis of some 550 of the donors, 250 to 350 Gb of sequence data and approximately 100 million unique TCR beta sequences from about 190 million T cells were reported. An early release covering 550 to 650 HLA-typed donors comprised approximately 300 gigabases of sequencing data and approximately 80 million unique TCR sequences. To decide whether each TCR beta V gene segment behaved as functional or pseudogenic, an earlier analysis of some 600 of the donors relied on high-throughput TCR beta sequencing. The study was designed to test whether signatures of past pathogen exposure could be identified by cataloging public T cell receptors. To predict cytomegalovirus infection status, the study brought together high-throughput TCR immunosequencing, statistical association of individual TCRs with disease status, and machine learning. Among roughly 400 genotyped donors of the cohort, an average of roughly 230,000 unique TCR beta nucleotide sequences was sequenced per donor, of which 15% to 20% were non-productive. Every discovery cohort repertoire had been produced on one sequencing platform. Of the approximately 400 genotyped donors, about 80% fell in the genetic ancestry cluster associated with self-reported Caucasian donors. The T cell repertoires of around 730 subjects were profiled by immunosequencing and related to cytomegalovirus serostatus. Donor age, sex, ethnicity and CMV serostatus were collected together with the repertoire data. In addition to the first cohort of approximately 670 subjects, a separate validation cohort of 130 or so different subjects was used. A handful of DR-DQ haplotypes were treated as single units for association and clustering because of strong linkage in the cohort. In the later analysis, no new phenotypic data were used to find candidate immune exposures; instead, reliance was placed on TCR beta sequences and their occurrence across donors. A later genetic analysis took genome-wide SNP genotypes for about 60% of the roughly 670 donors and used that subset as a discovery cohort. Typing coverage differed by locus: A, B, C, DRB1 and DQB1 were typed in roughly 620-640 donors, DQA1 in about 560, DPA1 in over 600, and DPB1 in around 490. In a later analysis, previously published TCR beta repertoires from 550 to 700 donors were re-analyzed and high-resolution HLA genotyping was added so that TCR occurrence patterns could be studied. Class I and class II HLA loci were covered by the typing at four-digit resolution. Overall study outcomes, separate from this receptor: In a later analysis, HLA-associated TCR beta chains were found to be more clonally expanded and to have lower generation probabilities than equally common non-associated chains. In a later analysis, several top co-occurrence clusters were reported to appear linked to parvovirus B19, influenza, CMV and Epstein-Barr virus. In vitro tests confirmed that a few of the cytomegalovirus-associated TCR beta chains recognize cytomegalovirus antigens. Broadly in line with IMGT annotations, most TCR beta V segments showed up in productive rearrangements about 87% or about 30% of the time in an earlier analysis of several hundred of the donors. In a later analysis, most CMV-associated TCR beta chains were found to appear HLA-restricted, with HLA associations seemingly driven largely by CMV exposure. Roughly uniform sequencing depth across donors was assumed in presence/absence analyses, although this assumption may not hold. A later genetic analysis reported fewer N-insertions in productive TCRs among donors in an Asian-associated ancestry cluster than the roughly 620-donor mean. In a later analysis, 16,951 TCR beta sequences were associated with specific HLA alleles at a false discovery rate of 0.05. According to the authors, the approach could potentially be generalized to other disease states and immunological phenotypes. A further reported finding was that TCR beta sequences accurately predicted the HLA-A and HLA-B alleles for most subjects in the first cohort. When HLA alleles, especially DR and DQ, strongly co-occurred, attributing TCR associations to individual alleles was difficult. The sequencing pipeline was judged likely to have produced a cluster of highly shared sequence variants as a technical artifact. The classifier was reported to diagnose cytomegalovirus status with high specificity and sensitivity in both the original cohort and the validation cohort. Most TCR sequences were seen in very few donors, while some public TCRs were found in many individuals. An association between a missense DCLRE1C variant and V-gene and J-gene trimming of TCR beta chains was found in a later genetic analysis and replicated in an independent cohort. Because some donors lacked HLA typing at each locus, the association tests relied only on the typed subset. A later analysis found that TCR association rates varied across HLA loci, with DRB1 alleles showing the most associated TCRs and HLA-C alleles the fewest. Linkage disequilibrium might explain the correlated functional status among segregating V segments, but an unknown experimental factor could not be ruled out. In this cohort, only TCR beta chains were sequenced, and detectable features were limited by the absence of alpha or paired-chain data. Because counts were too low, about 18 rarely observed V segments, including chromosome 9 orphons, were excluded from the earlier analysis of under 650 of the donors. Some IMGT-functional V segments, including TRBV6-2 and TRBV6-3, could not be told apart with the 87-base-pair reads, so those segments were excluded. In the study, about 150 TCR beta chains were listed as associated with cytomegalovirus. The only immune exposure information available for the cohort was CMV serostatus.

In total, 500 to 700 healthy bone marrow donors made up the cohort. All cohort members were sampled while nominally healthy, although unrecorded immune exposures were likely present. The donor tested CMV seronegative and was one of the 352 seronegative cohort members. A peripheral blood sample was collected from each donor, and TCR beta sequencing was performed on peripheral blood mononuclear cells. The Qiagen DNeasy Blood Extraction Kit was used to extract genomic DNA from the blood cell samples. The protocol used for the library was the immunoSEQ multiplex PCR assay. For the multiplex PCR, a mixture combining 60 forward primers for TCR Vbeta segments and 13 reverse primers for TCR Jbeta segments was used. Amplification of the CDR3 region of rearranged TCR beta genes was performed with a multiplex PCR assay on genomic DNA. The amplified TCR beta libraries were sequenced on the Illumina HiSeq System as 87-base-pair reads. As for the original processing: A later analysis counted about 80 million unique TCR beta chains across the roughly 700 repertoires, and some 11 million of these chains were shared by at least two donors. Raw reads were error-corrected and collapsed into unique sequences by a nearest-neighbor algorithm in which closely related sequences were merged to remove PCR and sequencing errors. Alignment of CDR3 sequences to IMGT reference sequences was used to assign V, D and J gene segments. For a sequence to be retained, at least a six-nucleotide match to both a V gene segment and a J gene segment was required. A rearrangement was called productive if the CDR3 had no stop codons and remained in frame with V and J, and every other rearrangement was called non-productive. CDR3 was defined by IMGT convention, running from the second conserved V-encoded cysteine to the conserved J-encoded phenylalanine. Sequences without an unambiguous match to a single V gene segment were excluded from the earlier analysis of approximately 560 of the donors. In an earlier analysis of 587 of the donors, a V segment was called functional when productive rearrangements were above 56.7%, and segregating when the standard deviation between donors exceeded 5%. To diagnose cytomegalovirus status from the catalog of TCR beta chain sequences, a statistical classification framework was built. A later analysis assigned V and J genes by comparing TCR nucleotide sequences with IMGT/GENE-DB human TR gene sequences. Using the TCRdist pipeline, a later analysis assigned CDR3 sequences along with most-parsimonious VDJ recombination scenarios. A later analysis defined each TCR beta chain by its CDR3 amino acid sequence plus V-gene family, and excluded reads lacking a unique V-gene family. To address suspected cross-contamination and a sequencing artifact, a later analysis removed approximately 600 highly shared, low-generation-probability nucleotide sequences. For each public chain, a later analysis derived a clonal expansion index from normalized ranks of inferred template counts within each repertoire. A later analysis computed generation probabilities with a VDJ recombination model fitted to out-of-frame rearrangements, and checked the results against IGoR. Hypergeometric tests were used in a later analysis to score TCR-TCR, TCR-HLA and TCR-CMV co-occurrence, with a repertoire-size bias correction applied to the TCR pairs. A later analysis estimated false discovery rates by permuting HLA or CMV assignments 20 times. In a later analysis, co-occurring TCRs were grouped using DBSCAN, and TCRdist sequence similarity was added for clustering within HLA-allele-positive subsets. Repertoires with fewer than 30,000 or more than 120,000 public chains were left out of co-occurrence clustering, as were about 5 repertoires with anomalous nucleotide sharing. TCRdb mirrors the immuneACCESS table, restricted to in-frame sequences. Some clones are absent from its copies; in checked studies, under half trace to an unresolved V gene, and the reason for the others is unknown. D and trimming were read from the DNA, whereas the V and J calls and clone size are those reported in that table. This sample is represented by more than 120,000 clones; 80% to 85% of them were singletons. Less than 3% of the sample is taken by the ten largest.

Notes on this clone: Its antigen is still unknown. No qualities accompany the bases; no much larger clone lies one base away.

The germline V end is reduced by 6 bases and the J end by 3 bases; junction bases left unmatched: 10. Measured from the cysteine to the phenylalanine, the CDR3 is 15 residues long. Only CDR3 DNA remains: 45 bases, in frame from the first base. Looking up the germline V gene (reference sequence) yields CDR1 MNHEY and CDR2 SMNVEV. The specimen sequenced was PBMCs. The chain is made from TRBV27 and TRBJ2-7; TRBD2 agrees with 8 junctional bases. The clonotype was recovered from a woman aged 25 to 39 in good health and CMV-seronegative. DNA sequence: TGTGCCAGCAGCTACTCGTCCGGGACTAGCTACGAGCAGTACTTC. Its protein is CASSYSSGTSYEQYF.